The 16 T cell receptor beta chains below come from one sample, sequenced in a study of blood T cell repertoires in COVID-19 (dated by TCRdb to about 2020). Libraries were constructed by the immunoSEQ multiplex PCR assay. The clones in this table, taken by TCRdb from immuneACCESS, are in-frame only. Not every clone is retained; where verified, under half of the shortfall comes from an unresolved V gene, and the cause of the rest is unknown. Present in this sample are 300,000 to 350,000 clones, 70% to 90% of which were seen just once. The top ten hold roughly 2.2% of the sample. The specimen was PBMCs or T cells enriched from blood (not recorded which). The receptors derive from a man aged 25-45 years who had recovered from COVID-19.

The chain combines TRBV27 with TRBJ2-7, with 10 bases lining up with TRBD1. The CDR3 loop spans 14 amino acids. Germline V lookup: CDR1 MNHEY, CDR2 SMNVEV (reference sequence). V shed 7 bases, J shed 1 base, and the junction held 4 bases outside the gene matches. The chain's CDR3 is CASTWGQGSYEQYF. Here the CDR3 DNA reads TGTGCCAGCACCTGGGGACAGGGGTCCTACGAGCAGTACTTC.

This clone was observed a single time. This rearrangement joins TRBV19 to TRBJ2-3; TRBD2 aligns across 8 bases. Germline lookup yields CDR1 LNHDA and CDR2 SQIVND (reference sequence). The length of the CDR3 is 14 residues. With 5 bases clipped from V and 4 bases from J, the junction kept 5 bases outside the gene matches. CDR3 sequence (DNA): TGTGCCAGTAGTGCCCGGGAGGGGCCAGATACGCAGTATTTT. Protein product: CASSAREGPDTQYF.

In this sample, this clone turned up once. The V gene is TRBV4-1, the J gene TRBJ2-7; D is possibly TRBD2 (5 bases). V lost 1 base to trimming and J lost 1 base, with 11 bases between them. Looked up from germline, CDR1 is MGHRA and CDR2 is YSYEKL. The CDR3 runs to 15 residues. As DNA, the CDR3 is TGCGCCAGCAGCCAAGGGGCGGGCAGTTCCTACGAGCAGTACTTC. This encodes CASSQGAGSSYEQYF.

The chain recombines TRBV3-1 (or the pseudogene TRBV3-2) with TRBJ2-5, with TRBD2 identical over 7 bases. The CDR3 covers 16 residues. Germline V CDR1 and CDR2: LGHDT, YNNKEL (reference sequence). J lost 2 bases, V lost 0 bases, and 6 bases had no gene match. The chain's CDR3 is CASSQDGRGPQETQYF. CDR3 DNA sequence: TGTGCCAGCAGCCAAGATGGGAGGGGACCTCAAGAGACCCAGTACTTC.

The rearrangement links TRBV6-5 to TRBJ1-4, with TRBD1 matching 12 bases. CDR3 length equals 15 residues. With 5 bases clipped from V and 7 bases from J, the junction kept 5 bases outside the gene matches. In germline, CDR1 is MNHEY, CDR2 SVGAGI. The DNA of the CDR3 is TGTGCCAGCAGTACAGGGACAGGGGGCGTTGAAAAACTGTTTTTT. Protein sequence: CASSTGTGGVEKLFF.

This rearrangement joins TRBV30 to TRBJ1-3; D remains ambiguous. The CDR3 has 14 residues. Trimming shortened V by 2 bases and J by 0 bases, and 8 bases separated the two germline ends. Germline CDR1 GTSNPN, CDR2 SVGIG (reference sequence). This CDR3 reads CAWSLATSGNTIYF. CDR3 sequence (DNA): TGTGCCTGGAGTCTAGCTACCTCTGGAAACACCATATATTTT.

V and J are TRBV5-5 and TRBJ2-1; D is undetermined. The V end was cut by 2 bases, the J end by 4 bases, with 13 bases between. Germline CDR1 SGHKS, CDR2 YYEKEE (reference sequence). This CDR3 spans 15 amino acids. The CDR3 loop is CASSFVVAWYNEQFF. DNA of the CDR3: TGTGCCAGCAGCTTTGTAGTTGCATGGTACAATGAGCAGTTCTTC.

The chain uses TRBV30 and TRBJ1-1; D gene uncertain. The CDR3 loop spans 13 amino acids. Germline-derived CDR1 and CDR2 are GTSNPN and SVGIG (reference sequence). V was clipped by 1 base and J by 0 bases, with 6 bases between them. CDR3 amino acids: CAWSANLNTEAFF. The CDR3, as DNA: TGTGCCTGGAGTGCCAACTTGAACACTGAAGCTTTCTTT. The full variable domain, in which reference TRBV30 and TRBJ1-1 provide the parts outside the CDR3, is SQTIHQWPATLVQPVGSPLSLECTVEGTSNPNLYWYRQAAGRGLQLLFYSVGIGQISSEVPQNLSASRPQDRQFILSSKKLLLSDSGFYLCAWSANLNTEAFFGQGTRLTVV.

The chain is built from TRBV5-1 and TRBJ1-1, with D unresolved. The CDR3 is made up of 14 amino acids. Germline CDR1 SGHRS, CDR2 YFSETQ. Between the trimmed V and J ends, which lost 4 bases and 3 bases, there was a span of 13 bases. The CDR3 sequence: CASSPEAEDTEAFF. The DNA of the CDR3 is TGCGCCAGCAGCCCCGAAGCCGAGGACACTGAAGCTTTCTTT.

This chain links TRBV30 with TRBJ2-1; 9 positions match TRBD1. From germline, CDR1 is GTSNPN and CDR2 SVGIG (reference sequence). Germline trimming cut 4 bases from V and 0 bases from J; bases unmatched to any gene: 10. The CDR3 runs 17 residues. Here the CDR3 DNA reads TGTGCCTGGATCACGACAGGGGGTTTCGCCTCCTACAATGAGCAGTTCTTC. Its protein is CAWITTGGFASYNEQFF.

The genes are TRBV23-1 and TRBJ2-4; TRBD1 matches at 12 bases. TRBV23-1 has ORF status, its function being uncertain. The ends lost 4 bases at V and 0 bases at J; junction bases unmatched: 10. The CDR3 runs to 19 residues. CDR3 DNA sequence: TGCGCCAGCAGTCCGATGGGGGACAGGGGGCCTGTAGCCAAAAACATTCAGTACTTC. It translates to CASSPMGDRGPVAKNIQYF.

The table lists this clone with a few counts. This sequence joins TRBV5-1 and TRBJ1-2, with D possibly TRBD1 on 5 matching bases. This CDR3 contains 13 residues. Germline V CDR1 and CDR2: SGHRS, YFSETQ. Trimming left V 4 bases short and J 5 bases short, with 12 bases between. CDR3 sequence reads: CASSPRGQYGYTF. For the CDR3, the DNA is TGCGCCAGCAGCCCGCGGGGCCAGTATGGCTACACCTTC.

A remark on this clone: At one boundary the junction diverges from the germline segment, which might be a read error. The chain recombines TRBV12-3 or TRBV12-4 with TRBJ2-7; no firm D call. There are 11 residues in the CDR3. CDR3 loop: CASSLVEEQYF. The CDR3 DNA is TGTGCCAGCAGCTTAGTGGAGGAGCAGTACTTC.

This clone was recorded once. The chain has TRBV7-2 and TRBJ2-5, with TRBD1 as a possible D gene (5 bases). The germline gives CDR1 SGHTA, CDR2 FQGNSA. There are 15 residues in the CDR3. The V gene lost 1 base and the J gene lost 5 bases, with 14 bases spanning the gap. DNA for the CDR3: TGTGCCAGCAGCTTAGGTTTCCAGGGCTTGGAGACCCAGTACTTC. It specifies CASSLGFQGLETQYF.

This chain uses TRBV7-9 with TRBJ1-4, with 7 bases that match TRBD1. The CDR3 is 14 amino acids. CDR1 is SEHNR and CDR2 is FQNEAQ in the germline V gene (reference sequence). V trimming: 4 bases; J trimming: 1 base; junction bases outside the gene matches: 0. CDR3 residues: CASSYRGTNEKLFF. The CDR3 DNA reads as TGTGCCAGCAGCTACAGGGGAACTAATGAAAAACTGTTTTTT.

This clone was counted between two and nine times. The chain joins TRBV15 to TRBJ1-6; perhaps TRBD1 as D (5 bases). The CDR3 runs to 15 residues. Germline-derived CDR1 and CDR2 are LNHNV and YYDKDF (reference sequence). V was shortened by 0 bases and J by 8 bases, with 11 bases between the two germline ends. The CDR3 loop reads CATSRDGQGYSPLHF. The DNA for the CDR3 is TGTGCCACCAGCAGAGATGGTCAGGGATATTCACCCCTCCACTTT.